This TCR beta chain was recorded in a study of T cells in Graves' hyperthyroidism and ophthalmopathy. Between the trimmed V and J ends, which lost 3 bases and 0 bases, there was a span of 9 bases. Germline CDR1 reads WSHSY; CDR2 reads SAAADI. This CDR3 contains 14 residues. This clonotype was seen many times. Researchers amplified the TCR beta CDR3 regions from RNA transcripts. During a first-round RT-PCR of the TCR CDR3, the HTBI primer set was used. TCRdb re-derived calls from the multiplex PCR reads in MiXCR, one entry per CDR3 protein. The top ten clones hold roughly 33% of a sample with a few hundred thousand distinct CDR3 sequences, more than 13% of them seen once.

The gene calls are TRBV10-2 and TRBJ2-7; weak D call: TRBD1 (5 bases). The origin of this receptor is a woman under 40 with Graves' hyperthyroidism. Sequences were obtained from blood. In DNA form, the CDR3 reads TGCGCCAGCAGTGAAAGGGGTAGCTCCTACGAGCAGTACTTC. Translated, it gives CASSERGSSYEQYF.